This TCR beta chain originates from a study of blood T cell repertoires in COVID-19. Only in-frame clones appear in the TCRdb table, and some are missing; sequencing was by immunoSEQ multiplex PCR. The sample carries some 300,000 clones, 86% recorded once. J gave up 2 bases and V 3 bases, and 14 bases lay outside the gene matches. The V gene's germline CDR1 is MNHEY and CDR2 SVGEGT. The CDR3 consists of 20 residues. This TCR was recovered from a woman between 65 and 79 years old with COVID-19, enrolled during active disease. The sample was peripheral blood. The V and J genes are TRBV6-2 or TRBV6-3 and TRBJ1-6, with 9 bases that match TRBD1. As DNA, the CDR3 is TGTGCCAGCAGTTATCGGCCCCGGACAGGGGAAAGCGCCTATAATTCACCCCTCCACTTT. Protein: CASSYRPRTGESAYNSPLHF.